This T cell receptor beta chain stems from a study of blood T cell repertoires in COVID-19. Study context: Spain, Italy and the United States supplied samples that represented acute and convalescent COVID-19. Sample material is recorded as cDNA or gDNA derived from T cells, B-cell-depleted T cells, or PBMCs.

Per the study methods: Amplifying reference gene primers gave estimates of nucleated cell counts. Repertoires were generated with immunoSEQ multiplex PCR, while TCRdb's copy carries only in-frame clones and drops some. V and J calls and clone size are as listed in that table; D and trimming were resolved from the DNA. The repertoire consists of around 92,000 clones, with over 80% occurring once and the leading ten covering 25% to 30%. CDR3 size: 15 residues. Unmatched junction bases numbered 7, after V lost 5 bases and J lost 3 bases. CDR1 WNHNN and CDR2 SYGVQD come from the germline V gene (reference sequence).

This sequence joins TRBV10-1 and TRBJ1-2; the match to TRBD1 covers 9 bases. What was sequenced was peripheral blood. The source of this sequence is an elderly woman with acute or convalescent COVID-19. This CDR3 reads CASSFLRDRDYGYTF. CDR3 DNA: TGCGCCAGCAGTTTTCTCCGGGACAGGGACTATGGCTACACCTTC.